The sequence of this T cell receptor beta chain was determined in a study of monozygotic twins with cystic fibrosis. Trimming left V 5 bases short and J 0 bases short, with 13 bases between. The CDR3 is 15 amino acids. CDR1 is MGHDK, CDR2 SYGVNS, per germline. The sample holds a few counts of this clone. The antigen is unknown. Repertoires were generated with immunoSEQ multiplex PCR, while TCRdb's copy carries only in-frame clones and drops some. The repertoire includes tens of thousands of clones, approximately 92% of them detected once, and over 0.7% sits in the top ten. General study findings and limits: J usage was most co-twin-similar in 8 of 16 pairs, V in 13. In this small cohort, shared CDR3 numbers showed no association with age, concordance or disease severity.

Material: blood. The receptor was isolated from a girl aged 2-10 years with cystic fibrosis. The genes are TRBV25-1 and TRBJ1-1; D is possibly TRBD1 (5 bases). In nucleotides, the CDR3 is TGTGCCAGCAGTCCAAGGGGACGGATGAACACTGAAGCTTTCTTT. Protein: CASSPRGRMNTEAFF.